These 2 T cell receptor beta chains share one sample of origin, sequenced in a study of blood T cell repertoires in COVID-19. Profiled with immunoSEQ multiplex PCR; TCRdb holds only in-frame clones, not every one. Among 90,000 to 120,000 clones, 85% to 90% were seen once, and the ten largest hold 5.1%. Sequencing was carried out using peripheral blood. The receptors shown here come from a human donor in a cohort sampled during active COVID-19.

This clone has ten or more counts. The rearrangement uses TRBV7-8 and TRBJ2-5, with D possibly TRBD1 on 5 matching bases. The germline V gene has CDR1 SGHVS and CDR2 FQNEAQ. V was trimmed by 1 base and J by 5 bases, leaving 11 bases between them. This CDR3 region has 14 residues. CDR3 sequence (DNA): TGTGCCAGCAGCTTAGGAAGGGGTGCGGAGACCCAGTACTTC. Amino acids: CASSLGRGAETQYF.

V and J are TRBV7-6 and TRBJ2-5; 7 bases line up with TRBD1. CDR3 length: 15 residues. Germline lookup yields CDR1 SGHVS and CDR2 FNYEAQ. V lost 3 bases, J lost 5 bases, and 9 bases stayed unmatched. The CDR3 loop reads CASSLQTGFGETQYF. CDR3 nucleotides: TGTGCCAGCAGCTTGCAGACAGGGTTCGGGGAGACCCAGTACTTC.